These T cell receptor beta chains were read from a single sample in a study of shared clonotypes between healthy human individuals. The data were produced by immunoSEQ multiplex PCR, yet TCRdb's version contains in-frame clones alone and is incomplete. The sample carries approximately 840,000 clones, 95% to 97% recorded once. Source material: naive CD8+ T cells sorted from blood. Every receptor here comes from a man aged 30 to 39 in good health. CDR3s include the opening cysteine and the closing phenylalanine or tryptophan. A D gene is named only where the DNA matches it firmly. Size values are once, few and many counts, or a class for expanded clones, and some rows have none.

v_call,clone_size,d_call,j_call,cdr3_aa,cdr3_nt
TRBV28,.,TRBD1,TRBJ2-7,CASSLDRGYSEQYF,TGTGCCAGCAGTCTTGACAGGGGCTATTCCGAGCAGTACTTC
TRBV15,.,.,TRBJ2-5,CATSSGETQYF,TGTGCCACCAGCAGCGGAGAGACCCAGTACTTC
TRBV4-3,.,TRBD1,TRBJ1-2,CASSQDRQGGYGYTF,TGCGCCAGCAGCCAAGATCGGCAGGGGGGATATGGCTACACCTTC
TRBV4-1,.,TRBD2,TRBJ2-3,CASSHQPSGSSTDTQYF,TGCGCCAGCAGCCACCAACCTAGCGGGTCGAGCACAGATACGCAGTATTTT
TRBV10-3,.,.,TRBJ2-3,CALTGSGGTQYF,TGTGCCTTGACCGGGTCCGGGGGTACGCAGTATTTT
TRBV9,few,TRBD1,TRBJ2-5,CASSGDRDQETQYF,TGTGCCAGCAGCGGGGACAGGGACCAAGAGACCCAGTACTTC
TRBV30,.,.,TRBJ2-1,CAWSVGYNEQFF,TGTGCCTGGAGTGTAGGCTACAATGAGCAGTTCTTC
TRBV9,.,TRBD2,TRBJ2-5,CASSLPSGSVQETQYF,TGTGCCAGCTCCCTGCCCAGCGGGAGTGTTCAAGAGACCCAGTACTTC
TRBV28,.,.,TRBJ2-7,CASSPYYEQYF,TGTGCCAGCAGTCCCTACTACGAGCAGTACTTC
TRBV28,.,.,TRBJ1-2,CASSDSTTGIEGYTF,TGTGCCAGCAGTGATAGTACTACAGGGATAGAGGGCTACACCTTC
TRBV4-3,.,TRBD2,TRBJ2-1,CASSQDPLAGVYEQFF,TGCGCCAGCAGCCAAGATCCACTAGCGGGAGTCTATGAGCAGTTCTTC
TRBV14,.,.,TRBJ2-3,CASSQTRSATDTQYF,TGTGCCAGCAGCCAGACTCGTTCAGCCACAGATACGCAGTATTTT
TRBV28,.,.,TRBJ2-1,CASSLVGIGNEQFF,TGTGCCAGCAGTTTAGTTGGGATCGGGAATGAGCAGTTCTTC
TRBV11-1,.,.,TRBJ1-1,CASSIWPSEAFF,TGTGCCAGCAGCATATGGCCCTCTGAAGCTTTCTTT
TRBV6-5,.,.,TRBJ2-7,CASRQGSGTYEQYF,TGTGCCAGCAGGCAAGGGTCGGGCACCTACGAGCAGTACTTC
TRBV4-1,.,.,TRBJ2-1,CASSQEGHLGAYNEQFF,TGCGCCAGCAGCCAAGAAGGACATTTGGGAGCCTACAATGAGCAGTTCTTC
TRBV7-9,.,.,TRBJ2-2,CASSSRQGVGELFF,TGTGCCAGCAGCTCTCGGCAGGGTGTCGGGGAGCTGTTTTTT
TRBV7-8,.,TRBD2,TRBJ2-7,CASSLLGGASGIYEQYF,TGTGCCAGCAGCTTACTCGGAGGAGCTAGCGGGATCTACGAGCAGTACTTC
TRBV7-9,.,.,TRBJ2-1,CASSFGGPGNEQFF,TGTGCCAGCAGCTTTGGGGGACCTGGGAATGAGCAGTTCTTC
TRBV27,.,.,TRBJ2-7,CASSSVGQGVHEQYF,TGTGCCAGCAGTTCGGTCGGTCAGGGCGTACACGAGCAGTACTTC
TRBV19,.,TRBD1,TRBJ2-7,CASRTFSGQGTYEQYF,TGTGCCAGTAGGACCTTCTCGGGACAGGGTACCTACGAGCAGTACTTC
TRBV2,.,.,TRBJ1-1,CASGLRADEAFF,TGTGCCAGCGGGCTTCGGGCAGATGAAGCTTTCTTT
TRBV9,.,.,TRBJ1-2,CASLSNYGYTF,TGTGCCAGCTTAAGTAACTATGGCTACACCTTC
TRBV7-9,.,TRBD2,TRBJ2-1,CASSMTSGSPFSYNEQFF,TGTGCCAGCAGCATGACTAGCGGGAGTCCCTTCTCCTACAATGAGCAGTTCTTC
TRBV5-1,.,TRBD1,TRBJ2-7,CASRTTGEGLREQYF,TGCGCCAGCAGAACGACAGGGGAAGGACTACGCGAGCAGTACTTC
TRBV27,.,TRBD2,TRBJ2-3,CASSRLALSTDTQYF,TGTGCCAGCAGCCGACTAGCGCTTAGCACAGATACGCAGTATTTT
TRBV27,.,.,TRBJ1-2,CASSFGQNYGYTF,TGTGCCAGCAGTTTCGGACAGAACTATGGCTACACCTTC
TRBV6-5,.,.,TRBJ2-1,CASSYDYNEQFF,TGTGCCAGCAGTTACGACTACAATGAGCAGTTCTTC
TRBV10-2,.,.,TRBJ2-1,CASSFGGNEQFF,TGCGCCAGCAGCTTCGGTGGCAATGAGCAGTTCTTC
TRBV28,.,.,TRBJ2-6,CASRDGALRGGANVLTF,TGTGCCAGCAGAGACGGTGCCTTGCGGGGTGGGGCCAACGTCCTGACTTTC
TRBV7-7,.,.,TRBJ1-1,CASSPSRATEAFF,TGTGCCAGCAGCCCCAGTAGAGCGACTGAAGCTTTCTTT
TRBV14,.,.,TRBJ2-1,CASSQGDETYNEQFF,TGTGCCAGCAGCCAAGGAGACGAAACCTACAATGAGCAGTTCTTC
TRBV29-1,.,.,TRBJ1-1,CSVEKDLNTEAFF,TGCAGCGTTGAAAAGGATTTGAACACTGAAGCTTTCTTT
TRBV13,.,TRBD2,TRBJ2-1,CASSPGLNEQFF,TGTGCCAGCAGCCCGGGACTAAATGAGCAGTTCTTC
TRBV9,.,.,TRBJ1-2,CASSVGGIHYGYTF,TGTGCCAGCAGCGTAGGAGGGATTCACTATGGCTACACCTTC
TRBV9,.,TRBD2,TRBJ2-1,CASSIGTSGSYNEQFF,TGTGCCAGCAGCATCGGGACTAGCGGGAGCTACAATGAGCAGTTCTTC
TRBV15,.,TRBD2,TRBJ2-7,CATSRPGLAGAYEQYF,TGTGCCACCAGCAGGCCCGGACTAGCGGGAGCCTACGAGCAGTACTTC
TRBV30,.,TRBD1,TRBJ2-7,CAWSAGQGYEQYF,TGTGCCTGGAGTGCGGGACAGGGCTACGAGCAGTACTTC
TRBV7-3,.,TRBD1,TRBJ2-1,CASSPDPGTGRDEQFF,TGTGCCAGCAGCCCCGACCCCGGGACAGGGAGAGATGAGCAGTTCTTC
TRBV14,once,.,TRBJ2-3,CASSPPGHQQYF,TGTGCCAGCAGCCCCCCGGGCCACCAGCAGTATTTT
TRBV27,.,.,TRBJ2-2,CASSSPGTGELFF,TGTGCCAGCAGTTCCCCGGGCACCGGGGAGCTGTTTTTT
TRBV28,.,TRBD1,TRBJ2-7,CATRTGSTYEQYF,TGTGCCACCAGGACAGGGTCGACCTACGAGCAGTACTTC
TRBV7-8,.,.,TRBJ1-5,CASSPPGQPQHF,TGTGCCAGCAGCCCCCCCGGGCAGCCCCAGCATTTT
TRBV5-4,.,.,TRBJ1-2,CASSLVTGGNYGYTF,TGTGCCAGCAGCTTGGTGACAGGAGGTAACTATGGCTACACCTTC
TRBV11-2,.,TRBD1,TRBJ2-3,CASSYRDRPHDTQYF,TGTGCCAGCAGTTACCGGGACAGGCCACACGATACGCAGTATTTT
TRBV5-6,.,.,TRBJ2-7,CASSLSAGTYEQYF,TGTGCCAGCAGCTTGTCCGCGGGGACCTACGAGCAGTACTTC
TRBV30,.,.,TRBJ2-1,CAWSWVTYNEQFF,TGTGCCTGGAGTTGGGTTACCTACAATGAGCAGTTCTTC
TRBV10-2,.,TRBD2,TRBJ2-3,CASRGLADLTDTQYF,TGCGCCAGCAGGGGACTAGCGGATCTTACAGATACGCAGTATTTT
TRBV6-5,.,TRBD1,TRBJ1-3,CASSSGGSGNTIYF,TGTGCCAGCAGTTCAGGGGGCTCTGGAAACACCATATATTTT
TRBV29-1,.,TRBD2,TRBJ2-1,CSVDGSEREYNEQFF,TGCAGCGTTGACGGTTCGGAGCGGGAGTACAATGAGCAGTTCTTC